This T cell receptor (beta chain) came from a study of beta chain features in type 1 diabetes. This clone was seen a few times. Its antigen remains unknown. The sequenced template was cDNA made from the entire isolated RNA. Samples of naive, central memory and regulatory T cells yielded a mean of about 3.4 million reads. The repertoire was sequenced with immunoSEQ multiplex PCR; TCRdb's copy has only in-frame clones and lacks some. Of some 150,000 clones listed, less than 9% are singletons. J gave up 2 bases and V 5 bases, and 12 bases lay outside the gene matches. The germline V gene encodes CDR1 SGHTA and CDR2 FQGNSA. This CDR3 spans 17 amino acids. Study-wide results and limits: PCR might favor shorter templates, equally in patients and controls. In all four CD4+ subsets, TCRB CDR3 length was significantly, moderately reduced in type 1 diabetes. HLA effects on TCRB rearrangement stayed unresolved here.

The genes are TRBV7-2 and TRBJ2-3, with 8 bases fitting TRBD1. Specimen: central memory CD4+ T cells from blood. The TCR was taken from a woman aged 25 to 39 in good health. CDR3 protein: CASSPRTGRSPTDTQYF. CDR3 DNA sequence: TGTGCCAGCAGCCCCCGGACAGGGCGTAGCCCCACAGATACGCAGTATTTT.